This T cell receptor (beta chain) comes out of a study of identical twins. There were only healthy Caucasians among the donors. Study findings and constraints: Not following the same donors, the study drew its conclusions from cross-sectional statistical analysis. Twin sharing of out-of-frame TCR alpha was underestimated by models in monozygotic pairs. Memory repertoires showed no such pattern, whereas abundant cord blood beta clonotypes carried fewer insertions.

This clonotype showed up many times. Its antigen is as yet unknown. Germline values: CDR1 MNHEY, CDR2 SVGAGI. The CDR3 covers 11 residues. Trimming took off 5 bases at V and 10 bases at J, with 9 bases between the two ends. Each CDR3 protein gets one entry after TCRdb re-called the 5' RACE reads with MiXCR. The sample comprises 350,000 to 500,000 distinct CDR3 sequences, roughly 20% of which are singletons, and roughly 12% rests with the top ten. The chain links TRBV6-5 to TRBJ2-1; D not resolved. The clonotype originates from a man in his fifties or sixties in good health. The material sequenced was naive T cells sorted from blood. The CDR3 here is CASSQGSEQFF. The CDR3 nucleotides are TGTGCCAGCAGTCAAGGGTCCGAGCAGTTCTTC.